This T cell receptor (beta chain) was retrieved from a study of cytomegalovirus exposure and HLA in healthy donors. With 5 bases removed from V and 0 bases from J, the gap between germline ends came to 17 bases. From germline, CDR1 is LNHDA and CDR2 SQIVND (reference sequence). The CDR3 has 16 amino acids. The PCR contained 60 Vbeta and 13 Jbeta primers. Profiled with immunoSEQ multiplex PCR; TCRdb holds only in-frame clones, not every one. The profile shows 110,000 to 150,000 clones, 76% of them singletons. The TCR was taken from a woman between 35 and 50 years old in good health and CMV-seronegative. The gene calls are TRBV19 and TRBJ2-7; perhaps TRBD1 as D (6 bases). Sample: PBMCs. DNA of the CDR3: TGTGCCAGTAGTCTGAGGGACACAGGGAGCTCCTACGAGCAGTACTTC. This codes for CASSLRDTGSSYEQYF. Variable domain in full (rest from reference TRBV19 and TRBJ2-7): DGGITQSPKYLFRKEGQNVTLSCEQNLNHDAMYWYRQDPGQGLRLIYYSQIVNDFQKGDIAEGYSVSREKKESFPLTVTSAQKNPTAFYLCASSLRDTGSSYEQYFGPGTRLTVT.